These 12 T cell receptor beta chains came from one sample sequenced in a study of shared clonotypes between healthy human individuals. The table came from immunoSEQ multiplex PCR; TCRdb's copy has only in-frame clones and leaves some out. Of around 1.1 million clones listed, 70% to 85% are singletons. Sequencing was done on a sample of memory CD4+ T cells from PBMCs. Subset specified: CD45RA-negative fraction. Receptor source: a man younger than 35 in good health. Some clones in this sample may be carry-over from other donors' samples.

This chain links TRBV10-2 with TRBJ1-2, with 9 positions matching TRBD1. Germline V CDR1 and CDR2: WSHSY, SAAADI. The CDR3 is 13 residues long. V trimming: 6 bases; J trimming: 8 bases; junction bases outside the gene matches: 7. The CDR3 region has the DNA TGCGCCAGCAGAAGGACAGGGGAAGGCGGCTACACCTTC. Its protein product is CASRRTGEGGYTF.

This clone was detected only a few times. The chain uses TRBV7-8 and TRBJ1-5; 8 nucleotides agree with TRBD1. V lost 6 bases, J lost 1 base, and 5 bases stayed unmatched. The CDR3 is made up of 15 amino acids. Germline V gene data show CDR1 as SGHVS and CDR2 as FQNEAQ. CDR3 nucleotides: TGTGCCAGCAGACCAGGGGGCCCGAGCAATCAGCCCCAGCATTTT. Translation: CASRPGGPSNQPQHF.

As to this clone: Since the CDR3 does not end with the conserved phenylalanine or tryptophan, this likely comes from a read error. The chain is built from TRBV4-2 and TRBJ2-7, with 9 bases aligning to TRBD1. CDR1 and CDR2 (germline): LGHNA, YNFKEQ. V was clipped by 3 bases and J by 6 bases; unmatched bases: 9. The CDR3 is made up of 15 amino acids. In nucleotides, the CDR3 is TGTGCCAGCAGCCAGGGCGGGGGACAGGGTCGCGAGCAGTACCTC. Translated, it gives CASSQGGGQGREQYL.

This clone occurred once. V is TRBV15 and J is TRBJ2-7, with 8 bases that match TRBD1. The length of the CDR3 is 16 residues. The V segment lost 1 base and the J segment 0 bases; nucleotides outside the gene matches: 5. Germline assignment: CDR1 LNHNV and CDR2 YYDKDF (reference sequence). CDR3 bases: TGTGCCACCAGCAGAGCCTACAGGGGGAGCTCCTACGAGCAGTACTTC. Its protein product is CATSRAYRGSSYEQYF.

The V call is TRBV7-2, the J call TRBJ2-5, with D perhaps TRBD1 or TRBD2 (6 bases each). CDR3 length equals 13 residues. Trimming removed 5 bases at V and 5 bases at J, with 12 bases between. The V gene's germline CDR1 is SGHTA and CDR2 FQGNSA. The CDR3 DNA reads as TGTGCCAGCAGCCCGCTAGGGGGGGAGACCCAGTACTTC. This sequence encodes CASSPLGGETQYF.

Written as DNA, the CDR3 is TGCAGCGTAGGACCCAGGGTCTGGGAGACCCAGTACTTC. Translating gives CSVGPRVWETQYF. The chain links TRBV29-1 to TRBJ2-5; tentatively, D is TRBD1 (5 bases). The CDR3 consists of 13 residues. Germline-derived CDR1 and CDR2 are SQVTM and ANQGSEA. Trimming removed 6 bases at V and 5 bases at J, with 16 bases between.

The chain combines TRBV14 with TRBJ1-6, with D tentatively TRBD1 (5 bases). The V end was cut by 2 bases, the J end by 7 bases, with 6 bases between. The germline V gene encodes CDR1 SGHDN and CDR2 FVKESK. This CDR3 has 13 residues. CDR3 sequence reads: CASSQTGNSPLHF. As DNA, the CDR3 is TGTGCCAGCAGCCAAACAGGAAATTCACCCCTCCACTTT.

Turning to this clone: A far larger clone is a single base away, which makes a read error likely. This sample includes further DNA sequences coding for the same CDR3. The genes are TRBV6-6 and TRBJ1-1; D is possibly TRBD1 (6 bases). With 5 bases removed from V and 5 bases from J, the gap between germline ends came to 15 bases. Germline V gene data show CDR1 as MNHNY and CDR2 as SVGAGI (reference sequence). The CDR3 is 14 amino acids. In DNA, the CDR3 is TGTGCCAGCAGTACTGGGCAGGGGAGGACTGAAGCTTTCTTT. Translating gives CASSTGQGRTEAFF.

The chain employs TRBV11-2 and TRBJ1-1; D may be TRBD1 (6 bases). The CDR3 runs 11 residues. Trimming took off 7 bases at V and 8 bases at J, with 11 bases between the two ends. Germline values: CDR1 SGHAT, CDR2 FQNNGV. CDR3 region: CASTTDREAFF. CDR3 coding DNA: TGTGCCAGCACCACAGACAGGGAAGCTTTCTTT.

V gene TRBV4-1 combines with J gene TRBJ2-7, with a tentative D call TRBD2 (5 bases). Trimming cost V 4 bases and J 4 bases, with 17 bases left between them. The CDR3 runs to 15 residues. CDR1 is MGHRA and CDR2 is YSYEKL in the germline V gene. For the CDR3, the DNA is TGCGCCAGCAGCCGACTACAGTTCTCTGGGTACGAGCAGTACTTC. The encoded protein is CASSRLQFSGYEQYF.

DNA for the CDR3: TGTGCCAGCAGTTTTTATGGAGGGCCATACGAGCAGTACTTC. Amino acids: CASSFYGGPYEQYF. The genes are TRBV27 and TRBJ2-7, with D perhaps matching TRBD2 (6 bases). The germline V and J ends were trimmed by 3 bases and 4 bases, with 13 bases remaining between them. This CDR3 is 14 amino acids long. Germline V gene lookup returns CDR1 MNHEY and CDR2 SMNVEV (reference sequence).

The CDR3 is CASSSDRGLGNTIYF. The CDR3 nucleotides read TGTGCCAGCAGCTCGGACAGGGGGCTTGGAAACACCATATATTTT. This chain links TRBV7-2 with TRBJ1-3, with 11 bases that match TRBD1. There are 15 residues in the CDR3. In germline, CDR1 is SGHTA, CDR2 FQGNSA. V lost 4 bases, J lost 3 bases, and 2 bases stayed unmatched.